This T cell receptor (beta chain) was documented in a study of CD8 T cells in Susac syndrome. It was with random hexamers that roughly 0.5 to 1 ug RNA was reverse transcribed. By means of immunoSEQ multiplex PCR, TCR beta CDR3 spanning 54 Vbeta and 13 Jbeta underwent amplification. One entry per CDR3 protein results from TCRdb running MiXCR on the immunoSEQ multiplex PCR reads. This sample has about 150,000 distinct CDR3 sequences, with roughly 94% found just once. Trimming shortened V by 4 bases and J by 0 bases, and 16 bases separated the two germline ends. Germline V gene lookup returns CDR1 SGHVS and CDR2 FNYEAQ. The CDR3 totals 16 residues.

Material for sequencing was CD4+ T cells from PBMCs. The chain joins TRBV7-6 to TRBJ2-7; D is tentatively TRBD1 or TRBD2 (7 bases each). The clonotype originates from a human donor in good health. In nucleotides, the CDR3 is TGTGCCAGCAGCTCCAATCAGGGGGGGACCTCCTACGAGCAGTACTTC. It translates to CASSSNQGGTSYEQYF.